This T cell receptor (beta chain) was sequenced for a study of OX40 agonist ivuxolimab in advanced cancers. Overall study: An agonistic anti-OX40 (CD134) antibody, ivuxolimab, was used to treat the patients. Dose-escalation patients suffered from hepatocellular carcinoma, melanoma, renal cell or head and neck cancer.

Comments on this clone: Antigen specificity is unknown.

Overall study findings and caveats: Dosing at 0.1 to 3.0 mg/kg was accompanied by clonal expansion of CD4+ and CD8+ blood T cells by week 6.

Profiling relied on immunoSEQ multiplex PCR, and the TCRdb table lists in-frame clones only, not all of them. Counted here are about 25,000 clones, approximately 86% occurring once; the ten biggest clones make up roughly two fifths. CDR1 and CDR2 (germline): SGDLS, YYNGEE. CDR3 size: 15 residues. V shed 3 bases and J shed 1 base, with 12 bases lying between them. Blood draws occurred at baseline, cycle 4 day 1, and cycle 7 day 1. Sequences were derived from CD4+ or CD8+ T cells sorted from blood, sampled in a trial of the OX40 agonist ivuxolimab. The chain carries TRBV9 and TRBJ2-3; a possible D gene is TRBD2 (6 bases). This sequence originates from an adult with an advanced solid tumor such as melanoma, head and neck, liver or kidney cancer. The DNA for the CDR3 is TGTGCCAGCAGCGGGGATGGCGGGGGCACAGATACGCAGTATTTT. It is translated as CASSGDGGGTDTQYF.